This is a list of T cell receptor beta chains from one sample in a study of blood T cells in healthy people across ages. TCRdb processed the 5' RACE reads anew with MiXCR; each CDR3 protein has one entry. The repertoire includes over a million distinct CDR3 sequences, almost 25% of them detected once, and less than 0.85% sits in the top ten. These sequences were also reported in another study, on T cells of mothers and their children.

The sample comprised blood. The source is a girl aged 2-10 years in good health. CDR3s include the opening cysteine and the closing phenylalanine or tryptophan. A D gene is named only where the DNA matches it firmly. Size is omitted from some rows. Given values are once, few, many or a class for expanded clones.

CDR3aa,CDR3nt,d_gene,abundance,v_gene,j_gene
CASNFRGRPEKLFF,TGTGCCAGCAACTTCAGGGGGCGCCCCGAAAAACTGTTTTTT,-,-,TRBV21-1,TRBJ1-4
CASSENPGSAEAFF,TGTGCCAGCAGTGAAAATCCGGGGTCTGCTGAAGCTTTCTTT,-,once,TRBV25-1,TRBJ1-1
CSASGLRTYEQYF,TGCAGTGCTAGCGGTCTTCGGACCTACGAGCAGTACTTC,-,-,TRBV20-1,TRBJ2-7
CATSRVKGAGDTQYF,TGTGCCACCAGCAGAGTTAAGGGGGCAGGAGATACGCAGTATTTT,TRBD1,once,TRBV15,TRBJ2-3
CASSYELGGPYEQYF,TGTGCCAGCAGTTACGAACTTGGGGGCCCCTACGAGCAGTACTTC,-,-,TRBV6-2/TRBV6-3,TRBJ2-7
CSVPPGGPSDTQYF,TGCAGCGTACCCCCAGGGGGCCCCTCAGATACGCAGTATTTT,TRBD1,few,TRBV29-1,TRBJ2-3
CASSELRGNDQFF,TGTGCCAGCAGTGAACTCAGGGGTAATGACCAGTTCTTC,-,-,TRBV6-4,TRBJ2-1
CASSLAKGRGGGKTQYF,TGTGCCAGCAGCTTAGCTAAGGGACGAGGAGGGGGGAAGACCCAGTACTTC,-,-,TRBV7-2,TRBJ2-5
CASTGTERGGYTF,TGTGCCAGCACCGGGACAGAGCGAGGTGGCTACACCTTC,TRBD1,few,TRBV9,TRBJ1-2
CASSLVGQGGITDTQYF,TGTGCCAGCAGCTTAGTTGGGCAGGGGGGGATTACAGATACGCAGTATTTT,-,-,TRBV7-2,TRBJ2-3
CASSDAPQGAYNEQFF,TGTGCCAGCAGCGACGCGCCGCAGGGGGCCTACAATGAGCAGTTCTTC,TRBD1,-,TRBV9,TRBJ2-1
CASSEFLVLGLDHETQYF,TGTGCCAGCAGTGAGTTTCTGGTTTTAGGCTTGGACCATGAGACCCAGTACTTC,-,-,TRBV6-1,TRBJ2-5
CASSRTGSSYNEQFF,TGTGCCAGCAGCCGGACAGGGAGCTCCTACAATGAGCAGTTCTTC,TRBD1,few,TRBV9,TRBJ2-1
CASRLVESSYEQYF,TGTGCCAGCAGGTTGGTAGAGAGCTCCTATGAGCAGTACTTC,-,-,TRBV2,TRBJ2-5
CASSQEDSPKAFF,TGTGCCAGCAGCCAAGAGGACAGTCCAAAAGCTTTCTTT,-,few,TRBV14,TRBJ1-1
CSVGNGLAETQYF,TGCAGCGTTGGGAATGGGCTGGCGGAGACCCAGTACTTC,-,-,TRBV29-1,TRBJ2-5
CASSYDRGRGSTDTQYF,TGTGCCAGCAGTTACGACAGGGGGCGAGGTAGCACAGATACGCAGTATTTT,TRBD1,few,TRBV6-5,TRBJ2-3
CASSERSLASYEQYF,TGCGCCAGCAGCGAACGGAGTCTAGCGTCCTACGAGCAGTACTTC,-,-,TRBV5-1,TRBJ2-7
CASSFQGANTGELFF,TGTGCCAGCAGCTTCCAGGGGGCGAACACCGGGGAGCTGTTTTTT,TRBD1,few,TRBV11-2,TRBJ2-2
CASSFPEGTKYEQYF,TGTGCCAGCAGTTTCCCTGAGGGCACCAAATACGAGCAGTACTTC,-,-,TRBV12-3/TRBV12-4,TRBJ2-7
CSVGIGGETQYF,TGCAGCGTTGGTATAGGGGGAGAGACCCAGTACTTC,-,-,TRBV29-1,TRBJ2-5
CASKRGVSPLHF,TGTGCCAGCAAAAGGGGAGTTTCACCCCTCCACTTT,-,few,TRBV6-4,TRBJ1-6
CAIRVLAGDNYEQYF,TGTGCCATCAGGGTATTAGCGGGAGACAACTACGAGCAGTACTTC,TRBD2,-,TRBV10-3,TRBJ2-7
CVSSYPGGDATDTQYF,TGTGTCAGCAGCTATCCGGGTGGGGATGCGACAGATACGCAGTATTTT,-,-,TRBV7-2,TRBJ2-3
CASSPGGRGGYGYTF,TGTGCCAGCAGCCCCGGGGGTCGGGGTGGCTATGGCTACACCTTC,-,-,TRBV7-9,TRBJ1-2
CASSSGLAGVGDEQFF,TGTGCCAGCAGCAGTGGACTAGCGGGAGTGGGCGATGAGCAGTTCTTC,TRBD2,few,TRBV5-4,TRBJ2-1
CASGVVPGELFF,TGTGCCAGCGGCGTAGTACCCGGGGAGCTGTTTTTT,-,-,TRBV9,TRBJ2-2
CSARMIPPDYGYTF,TGCAGTGCCAGAATGATCCCACCTGACTATGGCTACACCTTC,-,-,TRBV20-1,TRBJ1-2
CASSFGGAIYEQYF,TGTGCCAGCAGTTTTGGAGGGGCCATCTACGAGCAGTACTTC,-,-,TRBV12-3/TRBV12-4,TRBJ2-7
CGARDKKQGPEKLFF,TGCGGTGCTAGAGATAAGAAACAGGGGCCTGAAAAACTGTTTTTT,TRBD1,-,TRBV20-1,TRBJ1-4
CAIKGLADTDTQYF,TGTGCCATCAAGGGACTAGCGGACACAGATACGCAGTATTTT,TRBD2,few,TRBV10-3,TRBJ2-3
CASNLAGENDEQFF,TGTGCCAGCAACCTAGCGGGAGAGAATGATGAGCAGTTCTTC,TRBD2,-,TRBV9,TRBJ2-1
CASSFSQTPGEQFF,TGCGCCAGCAGCTTTTCCCAGACCCCTGGAGAGCAGTTCTTC,-,few,TRBV5-1,TRBJ2-1
CASSANQPQHF,TGTGCCAGCAGTGCGAATCAGCCCCAGCATTTT,-,few,TRBV28,TRBJ1-5
CASSLRGEPYGYTF,TGTGCCAGCAGCTTAAGAGGCGAGCCCTATGGCTACACCTTC,-,-,TRBV7-3,TRBJ1-2
CASSRWSTGDFSGANVLTF,TGTGCCAGCAGTCGATGGTCGACAGGGGACTTCTCTGGGGCCAACGTCCTGACTTTC,TRBD1,few,TRBV12-3/TRBV12-4,TRBJ2-6
CATSHKGNTEAFF,TGTGCCACCAGTCATAAGGGGAACACTGAAGCTTTCTTT,-,-,TRBV24-1,TRBJ1-1
CASPPGEERYGYTF,TGTGCCAGCCCCCCCGGGGAGGAGAGGTATGGCTACACCTTC,-,-,TRBV3-1,TRBJ1-2
CSVEDPVSGVEAFF,TGCAGCGTTGAAGATCCAGTGTCGGGGGTTGAAGCTTTCTTT,-,-,TRBV29-1,TRBJ1-1
CASSSKTSGREDTQYF,TGTGCCAGCAGCTCCAAGACTAGCGGGAGGGAAGATACGCAGTATTTT,TRBD2,-,TRBV5-5,TRBJ2-3
CASSFGYRSFF,TGTGCCAGCAGCTTTGGGTATAGGTCTTTCTTT,-,-,TRBV7-2,TRBJ1-1
CSVLPGGRETQYF,TGCAGCGTCCTTCCAGGGGGCCGGGAGACCCAGTACTTC,TRBD1,many,TRBV29-1,TRBJ2-5